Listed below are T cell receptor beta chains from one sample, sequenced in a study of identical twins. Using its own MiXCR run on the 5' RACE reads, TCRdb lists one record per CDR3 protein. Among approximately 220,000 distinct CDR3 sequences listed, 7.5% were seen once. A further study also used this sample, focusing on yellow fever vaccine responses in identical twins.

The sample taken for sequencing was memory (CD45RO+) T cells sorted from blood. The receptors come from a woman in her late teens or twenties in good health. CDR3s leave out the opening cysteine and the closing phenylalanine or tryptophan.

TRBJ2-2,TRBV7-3,ASSATPNTGELF
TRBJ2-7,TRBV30,AWMRRYEQY
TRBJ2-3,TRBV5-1,ASSLGDYNTDTQY
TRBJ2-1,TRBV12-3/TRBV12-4,ASSTYGTSGSKNEQF
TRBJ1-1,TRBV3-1,ASSPRQGRAEAF
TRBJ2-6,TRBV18,ASSPVGPGAGANVLT
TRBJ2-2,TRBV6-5,ATGWSGKRAGELF
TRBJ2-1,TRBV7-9,ASSLVFGTGGNEQF
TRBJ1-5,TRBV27,ASSLSGETQH
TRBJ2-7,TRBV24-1,ATMDRVGEQY
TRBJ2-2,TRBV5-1,ASSLWASWELF
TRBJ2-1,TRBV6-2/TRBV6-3,ASSYSATSGGGMSSYNEQF
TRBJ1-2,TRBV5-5,ASSPGQRGNYGYT
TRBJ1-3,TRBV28,ASSLPGRTSGNTIY
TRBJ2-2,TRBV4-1,ASSPTLAGGPGELF
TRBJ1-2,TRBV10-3,AIRAGPRLDYGYT
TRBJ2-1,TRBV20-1,SARDLAGGMSSYNEQF
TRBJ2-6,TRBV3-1,ASTHGGGGPNVLT